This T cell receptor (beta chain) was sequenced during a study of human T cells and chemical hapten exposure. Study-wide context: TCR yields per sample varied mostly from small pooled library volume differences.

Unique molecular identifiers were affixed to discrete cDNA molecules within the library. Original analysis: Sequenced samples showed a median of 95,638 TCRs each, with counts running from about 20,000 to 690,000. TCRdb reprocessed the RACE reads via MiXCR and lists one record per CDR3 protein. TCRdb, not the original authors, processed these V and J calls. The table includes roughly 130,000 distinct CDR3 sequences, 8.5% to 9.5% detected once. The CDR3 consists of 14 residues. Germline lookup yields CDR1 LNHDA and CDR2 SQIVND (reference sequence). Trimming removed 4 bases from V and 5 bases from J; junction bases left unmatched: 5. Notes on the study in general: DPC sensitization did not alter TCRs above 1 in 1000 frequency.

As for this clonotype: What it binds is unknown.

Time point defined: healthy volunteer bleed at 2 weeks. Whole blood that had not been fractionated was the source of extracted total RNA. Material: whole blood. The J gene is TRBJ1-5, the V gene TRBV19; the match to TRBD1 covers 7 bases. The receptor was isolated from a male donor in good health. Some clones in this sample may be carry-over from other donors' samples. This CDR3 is CASSTDRDDQPQHF. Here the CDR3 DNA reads TGTGCCAGTAGTACCGACAGGGACGATCAGCCCCAGCATTTT. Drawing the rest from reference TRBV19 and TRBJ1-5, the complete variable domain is DGGITQSPKYLFRKEGQNVTLSCEQNLNHDAMYWYRQDPGQGLRLIYYSQIVNDFQKGDIAEGYSVSREKKESFPLTVTSAQKNPTAFYLCASSTDRDDQPQHFGDGTRLSIL.